A selection of T cell receptor beta chains follows, all from one sample in a study of cytomegalovirus exposure and HLA in healthy donors. Here immunoSEQ multiplex PCR was the method, and the copy in TCRdb shows in-frame clones only, minus some. Here the sample spans roughly 200,000 clones, 65% to 85% being singletons. Sequenced: PBMCs. These receptor sequences come from a man aged 55 to 69 in good health and CMV-seronegative. The CDR3 runs from the conserved cysteine through the conserved F or W. D genes are given only for firm matches. Size values are once, few and many counts, or a class for expanded clones, and some rows have none.

size | J | D | V | DNA | CDR3
NA | TRBJ2-7 | TRBD2 | TRBV5-4 | TGTGCCAGCAGCTTGGGGCTAGCGGACTACGAGCAGTACTTC | CASSLGLADYEQYF
NA | TRBJ2-1 | TRBD2 | TRBV19 | TGTGCCACCTCCCAGAGCGGGGTGTATGAGCAGTTCTTC | CATSQSGVYEQFF
NA | TRBJ2-5 | TRBD2 | TRBV29-1 | TGCAGTATGGGAGGGGAGACCCAGTACTTC | CSMGGETQYF
NA | TRBJ1-1 | TRBD1 | TRBV7-2 | TGTGCCAGCAGCGGGGACAGGGCCTGTGAAGCTTTCTTT | CASSGDRACEAFF
NA | TRBJ1-2 | NA | TRBV9 | TGTGCCAGCAGCGTAGGAGCAGGTACAATGTATGGCTACACCTTC | CASSVGAGTMYGYTF
NA | TRBJ1-4 | NA | TRBV19 | TGTGCCAGTAGTATCTCGAACCGGGGAAATGAAAAACTGTTTTTT | CASSISNRGNEKLFF
NA | TRBJ2-7 | NA | TRBV7-8 | NA | CASSFGQGARYF
NA | TRBJ2-5 | TRBD2 | TRBV29-1 | TGCAGCGGGTTGGCGGGAGTGAAGGAGACCCAGTACTTC | CSGLAGVKETQYF
once | TRBJ2-1 | NA | TRBV7-9 | TGTGCCAGCAGCCCCCGGCGGGACAGCTCCTACAATGAGCAGTTCTTC | CASSPRRDSSYNEQFF
NA | TRBJ1-1 | NA | TRBV4-3 | TGCGCCAGCAGCCAAGATTCGTCCGCGGACAGTTGGAACACTGAAGCTTTCTTT | CASSQDSSADSWNTEAFF
NA | TRBJ1-5 | NA | TRBV7-2 | TGTGCCAGCAGCCCGACGGGGGGCAATCAGCCCCAGCATTTT | CASSPTGGNQPQHF
NA | TRBJ1-2 | TRBD1 | TRBV10-2 | TGCGCCAGCAGTGAATTAGGGACAGGTCTATATGGCTACACCTTC | CASSELGTGLYGYTF
once | TRBJ2-6 | NA | TRBV5-4 | TGTGCCAGCACCAGAAGCTCTGGGGCCAACGTCCTGACTTTC | CASTRSSGANVLTF
NA | TRBJ1-5 | NA | TRBV2 | TGTGCCAGCAGTGGGCGTACCGGTGGGCCCCAGAATTTT | CASSGRTGGPQNF
few | TRBJ2-7 | NA | TRBV30 | TGTGCCTGGAGTAGGGGCTTTTACTCGACCGAGCAGTACTTC | CAWSRGFYSTEQYF
NA | TRBJ2-7 | TRBD1 | TRBV4-1 | TGCGCCAGCAGCCTACCGGGACAGGAGACCTACGAGCAGTACTTC | CASSLPGQETYEQYF